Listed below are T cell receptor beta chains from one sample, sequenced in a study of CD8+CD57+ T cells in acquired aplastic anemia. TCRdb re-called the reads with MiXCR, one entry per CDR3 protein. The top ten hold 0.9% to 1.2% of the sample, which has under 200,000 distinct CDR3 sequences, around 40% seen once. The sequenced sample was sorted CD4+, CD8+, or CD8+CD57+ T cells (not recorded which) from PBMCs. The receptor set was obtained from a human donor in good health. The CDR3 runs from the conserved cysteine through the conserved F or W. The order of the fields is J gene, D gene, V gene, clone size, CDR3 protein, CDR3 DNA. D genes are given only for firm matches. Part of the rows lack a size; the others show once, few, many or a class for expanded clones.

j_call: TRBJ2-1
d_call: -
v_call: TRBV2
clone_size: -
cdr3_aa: CASSELYEQFF
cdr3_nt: TGTGCCAGCAGTGAGCTCTATGAGCAGTTCTTC

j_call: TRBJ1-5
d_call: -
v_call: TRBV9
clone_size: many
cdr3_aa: CASSVEDRGQPQHF
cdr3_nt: TGTGCCAGCAGCGTAGAGGACCGCGGTCAGCCCCAGCATTTT

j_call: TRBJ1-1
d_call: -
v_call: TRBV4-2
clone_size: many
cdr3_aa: CASSQGVQGGTEAFF
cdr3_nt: TGTGCCAGCAGCCAAGGAGTCCAGGGTGGCACTGAAGCTTTCTTT

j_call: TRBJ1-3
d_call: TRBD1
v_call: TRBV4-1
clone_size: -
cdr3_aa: CASRRQGAGGNTIYF
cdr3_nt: TGCGCCAGCAGGCGACAGGGGGCCGGTGGAAACACCATATATTTT

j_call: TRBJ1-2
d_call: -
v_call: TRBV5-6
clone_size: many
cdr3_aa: CASSLTRDGYGYTF
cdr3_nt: TGTGCCAGCAGCTTGACGAGGGATGGTTACGGCTACACCTTC

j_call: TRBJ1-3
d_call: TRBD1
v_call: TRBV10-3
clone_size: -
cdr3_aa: CAISAGTGVAGNTIYF
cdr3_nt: TGTGCCATCAGCGCCGGGACAGGGGTGGCTGGAAACACCATATATTTT

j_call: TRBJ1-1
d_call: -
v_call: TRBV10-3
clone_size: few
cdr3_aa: CAISVDTGLTEAFF
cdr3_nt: TGTGCCATCAGTGTCGACACAGGGTTAACTGAAGCTTTCTTT

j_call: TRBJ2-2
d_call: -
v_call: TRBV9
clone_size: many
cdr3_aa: CASSVARGDTGELFF
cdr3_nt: TGTGCCAGCAGCGTAGCTAGAGGAGACACCGGGGAGCTGTTTTTT

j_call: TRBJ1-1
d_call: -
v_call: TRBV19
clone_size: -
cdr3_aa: CASSGLITEAFF
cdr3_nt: TGTGCCAGCTCCGGGTTGATCACTGAAGCTTTCTTT

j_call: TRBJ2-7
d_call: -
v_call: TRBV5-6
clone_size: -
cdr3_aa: CASSLRGETYEQYF
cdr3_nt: TGTGCCAGCAGCTTGCGCGGTGAAACCTACGAGCAGTACTTC

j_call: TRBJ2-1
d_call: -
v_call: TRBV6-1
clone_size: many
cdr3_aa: CASNLGSYNEQFF
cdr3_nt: TGTGCCAGCAACCTTGGCTCCTACAATGAGCAGTTCTTC

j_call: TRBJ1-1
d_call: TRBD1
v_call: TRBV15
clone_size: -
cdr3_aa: CATSTDRVGRTEAFF
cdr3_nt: TGTGCCACCAGCACCGACAGGGTGGGGAGGACTGAAGCTTTCTTT

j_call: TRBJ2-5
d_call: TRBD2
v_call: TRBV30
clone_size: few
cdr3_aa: CAWSLLAGGETQYF
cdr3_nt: TGTGCCTGGTCGTTATTAGCGGGAGGAGAGACCCAGTACTTC

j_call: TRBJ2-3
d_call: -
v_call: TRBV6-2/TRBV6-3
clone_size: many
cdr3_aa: CASSYSPDSLTQYF
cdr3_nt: TGTGCCAGCAGTTACTCCCCGGACAGCCTTACGCAGTATTTT

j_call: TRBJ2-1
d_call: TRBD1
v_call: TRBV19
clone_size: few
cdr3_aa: CASSIRTGNEQFF
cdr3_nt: TGTGCCAGTAGTATACGGACAGGCAATGAGCAGTTCTTC

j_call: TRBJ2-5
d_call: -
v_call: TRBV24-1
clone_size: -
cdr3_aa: CATSELGRDQETQYF
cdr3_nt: TGTGCCACCTCCGAGCTTGGGCGGGACCAAGAGACCCAGTACTTC

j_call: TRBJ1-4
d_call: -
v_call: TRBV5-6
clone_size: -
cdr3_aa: CASSFRQTNEKLFF
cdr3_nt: TGTGCCAGCAGCTTTAGACAGACGAATGAAAAACTGTTTTTT

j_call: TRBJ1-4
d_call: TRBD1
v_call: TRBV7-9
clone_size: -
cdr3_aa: CASSLVTGGSLELFF
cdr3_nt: TGTGCCAGCAGCTTAGTCACAGGGGGCTCATTGGAACTGTTTTTT

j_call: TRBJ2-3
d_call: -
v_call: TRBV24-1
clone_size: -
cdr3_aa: CATSGSGRDTQYF
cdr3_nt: TGTGCCACCAGTGGTTCGGGGAGAGATACGCAGTATTTT

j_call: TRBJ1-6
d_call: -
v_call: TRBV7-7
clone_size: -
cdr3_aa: CASSVQHGSPLHF
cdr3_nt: TGTGCTAGCAGCGTCCAACACGGGTCACCCCTCCACTTT

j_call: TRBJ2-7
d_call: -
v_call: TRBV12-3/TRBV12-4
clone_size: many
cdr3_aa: CASSPNREIYEQYF
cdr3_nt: TGTGCCAGCAGCCCAAACAGGGAGATCTACGAGCAGTACTTC

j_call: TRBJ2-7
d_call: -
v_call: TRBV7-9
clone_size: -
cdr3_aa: CASSLAGSWQYF
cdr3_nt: TGTGCCAGCAGCTTAGCAGGGTCTTGGCAGTACTTC

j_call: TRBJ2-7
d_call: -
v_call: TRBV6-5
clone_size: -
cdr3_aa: CASSFRGATPYEQYF
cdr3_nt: TGTGCCAGCAGTTTTCGGGGGGCAACTCCCTACGAGCAGTACTTC

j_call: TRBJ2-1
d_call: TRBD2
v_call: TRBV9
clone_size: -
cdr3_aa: CASSVAREAVREFF
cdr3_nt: TGTGCCAGCAGCGTGGCCCGGGAGGCCGTAAGGGAGTTCTTC

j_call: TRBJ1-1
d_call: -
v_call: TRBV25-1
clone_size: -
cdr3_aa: CASSNMGRDTEAFF
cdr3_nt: TGTGCCAGCAGTAACATGGGGCGGGACACTGAAGCTTTCTTT

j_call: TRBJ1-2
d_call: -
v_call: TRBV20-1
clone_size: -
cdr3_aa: CSARLPDGYGYTF
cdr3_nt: TGCAGTGCTAGACTACCAGATGGCTATGGCTACACCTTC

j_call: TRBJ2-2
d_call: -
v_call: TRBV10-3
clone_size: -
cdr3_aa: CAISLTGELFF
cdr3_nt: TGTGCCATCAGCCTCACCGGGGAGCTGTTTTTT

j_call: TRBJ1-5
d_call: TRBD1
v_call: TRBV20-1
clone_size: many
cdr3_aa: CSAREGQAGNQPQHF
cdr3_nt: TGCAGTGCTAGAGAGGGACAGGCCGGCAATCAGCCCCAGCATTTT

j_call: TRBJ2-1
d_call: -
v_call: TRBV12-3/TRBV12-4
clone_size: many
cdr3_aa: CASSSLAGNEQFF
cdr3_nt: TGTGCCAGCAGTTCACTAGCAGGCAATGAGCAGTTCTTC

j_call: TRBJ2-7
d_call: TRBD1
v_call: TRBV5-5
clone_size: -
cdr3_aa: CASSIRGQGNEQYF
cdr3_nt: TGTGCCAGCAGCATCCGAGGACAGGGCAACGAGCAGTACTTC

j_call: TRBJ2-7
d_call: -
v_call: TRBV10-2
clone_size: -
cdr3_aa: CASSPVSAEQYF
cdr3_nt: TGCGCCAGCAGCCCAGTTTCTGCCGAGCAGTACTTC

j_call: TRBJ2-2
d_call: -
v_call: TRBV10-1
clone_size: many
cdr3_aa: CASSEGATGELFF
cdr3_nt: TGCGCCAGCAGTGAGGGGGCTACCGGGGAGCTGTTTTTT

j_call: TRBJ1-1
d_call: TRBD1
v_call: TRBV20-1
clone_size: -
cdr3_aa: CSARGSDQGDTEAFF
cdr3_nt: TGCAGTGCTAGAGGCTCCGACCAGGGGGACACTGAAGCTTTCTTT

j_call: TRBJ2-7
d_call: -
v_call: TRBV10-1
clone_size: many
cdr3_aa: CASSDTAGYEQYF
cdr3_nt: TGCGCCAGCAGTGATACTGCAGGGTACGAGCAGTACTTC

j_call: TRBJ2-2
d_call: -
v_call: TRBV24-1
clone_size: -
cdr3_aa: CATSGSRVAGELFF
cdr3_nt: TGTGCCACCAGTGGTTCTAGGGTGGCCGGGGAGCTGTTTTTT

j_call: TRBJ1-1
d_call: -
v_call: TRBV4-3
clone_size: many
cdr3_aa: CASSQNIRGTEAFF
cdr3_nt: TGCGCCAGCAGCCAGAATATCAGGGGCACTGAAGCTTTCTTT

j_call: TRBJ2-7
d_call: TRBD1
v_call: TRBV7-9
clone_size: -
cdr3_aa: CASIRDSTYEQYF
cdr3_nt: TGTGCCAGCATCCGGGACAGCACCTACGAGCAGTACTTC

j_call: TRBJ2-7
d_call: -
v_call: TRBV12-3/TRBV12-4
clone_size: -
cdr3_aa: CASTLDVYYEQYF
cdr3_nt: TGTGCCAGCACCCTCGACGTCTACTACGAGCAGTACTTC

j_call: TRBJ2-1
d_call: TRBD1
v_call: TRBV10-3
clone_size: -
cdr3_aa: CAIRETGAGQFF
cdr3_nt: TGTGCCATCAGAGAGACAGGGGCAGGGCAGTTCTTC

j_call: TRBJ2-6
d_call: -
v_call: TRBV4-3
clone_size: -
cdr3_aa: CASSQEGTPEANVLTF
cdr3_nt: TGCGCCAGCAGCCAAGAAGGGACGCCTGAGGCCAACGTCCTGACTTTC

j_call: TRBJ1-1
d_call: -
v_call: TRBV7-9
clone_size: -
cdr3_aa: CASSFPGSTEAFF
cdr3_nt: TGTGCCAGCAGCTTCCCAGGGTCCACTGAAGCTTTCTTT

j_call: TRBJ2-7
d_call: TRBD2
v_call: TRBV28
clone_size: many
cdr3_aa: CATKTGGSSYEQYF
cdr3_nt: TGTGCCACCAAAACGGGCGGGAGCTCCTACGAGCAGTACTTC

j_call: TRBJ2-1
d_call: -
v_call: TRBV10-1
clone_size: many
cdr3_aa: CASSKGTLFGEQFF
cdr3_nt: TGCGCCAGCAGTAAAGGGACCCTCTTCGGTGAGCAGTTCTTC

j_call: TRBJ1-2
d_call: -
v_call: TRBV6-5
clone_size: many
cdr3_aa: CASSYNGHGYTF
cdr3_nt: TGTGCCAGCAGTTACAACGGTCATGGCTACACCTTC

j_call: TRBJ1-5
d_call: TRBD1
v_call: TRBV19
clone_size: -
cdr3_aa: CASNPTDRGGQPQHF
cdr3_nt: TGTGCCAGTAATCCCACCGACAGGGGAGGTCAGCCCCAGCATTTT

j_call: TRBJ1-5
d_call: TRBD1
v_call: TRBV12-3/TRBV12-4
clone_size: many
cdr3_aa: CASSPTRDRAAQHF
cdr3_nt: TGTGCCAGCAGTCCAACCCGGGACAGGGCAGCCCAGCATTTT

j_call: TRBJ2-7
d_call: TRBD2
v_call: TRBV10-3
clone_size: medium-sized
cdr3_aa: CAISDSRLAGALDFSYEQYF
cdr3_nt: TGTGCCATCAGTGACAGTCGACTAGCGGGAGCCCTAGATTTCTCCTACGAGCAGTACTTC

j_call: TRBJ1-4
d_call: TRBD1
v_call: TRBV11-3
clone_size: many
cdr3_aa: CASRSGTGGEKLFF
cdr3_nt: TGTGCCAGCAGGTCCGGGACAGGGGGTGAAAAACTGTTTTTT

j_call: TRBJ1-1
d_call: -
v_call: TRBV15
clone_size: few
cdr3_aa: CATSSLVGKAEAFF
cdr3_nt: TGTGCCACCAGCAGTCTCGTGGGGAAGGCTGAAGCTTTCTTT

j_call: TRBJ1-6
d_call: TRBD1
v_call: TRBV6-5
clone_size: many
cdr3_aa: CASSLTGGLGALHF
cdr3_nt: TGTGCCAGCAGTTTGACAGGGGGTTTAGGGGCCCTCCACTTT

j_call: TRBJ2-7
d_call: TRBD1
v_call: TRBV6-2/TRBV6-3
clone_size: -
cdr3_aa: CASGLTGVSYEQYF
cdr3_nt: TGTGCCAGCGGACTCACAGGGGTCTCCTACGAGCAGTACTTC

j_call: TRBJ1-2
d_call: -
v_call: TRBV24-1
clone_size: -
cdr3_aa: CATSDPGYGSTF
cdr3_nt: TGTGCCACCAGTGACCCAGGTTATGGCTCCACCTTC

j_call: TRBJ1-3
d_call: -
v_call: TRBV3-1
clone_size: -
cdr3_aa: CASSQTYSGNTIYF
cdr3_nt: TGTGCCAGCAGCCAGACGTACTCTGGAAACACCATATATTTT

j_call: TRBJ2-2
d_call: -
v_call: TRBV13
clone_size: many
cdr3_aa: CASSLVGRGLSAGELFF
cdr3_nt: TGTGCCAGCAGCTTAGTGGGGAGGGGGCTGAGCGCCGGGGAGCTGTTTTTT

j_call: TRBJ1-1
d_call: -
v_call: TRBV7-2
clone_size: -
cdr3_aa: CASSSDSGNTEAFF
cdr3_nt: TGTGCCAGCAGCTCAGACAGTGGGAACACTGAAGCTTTCTTT

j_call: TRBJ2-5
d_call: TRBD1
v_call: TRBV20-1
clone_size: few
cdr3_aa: CSADRGGETQYF
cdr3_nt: TGCAGTGCCGACAGGGGGGGAGAGACCCAGTACTTC

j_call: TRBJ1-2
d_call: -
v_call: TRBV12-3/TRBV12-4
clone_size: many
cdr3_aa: CASSPSGRGYTF
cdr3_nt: TGTGCCAGCAGTCCCTCGGGTCGAGGCTACACCTTC